Sequencing of this TCR beta chain was carried out in a study of prognosis after radiotherapy for stage I lung cancer. Study-wide background: It was considered that all non-small cell lung cancer patients were medically inoperable. Tumor types were squamous cell carcinoma in six to eight patients, adenocarcinoma in about eleven. While roughly 15 patients showed no significant progression after radiotherapy, a few developed distant metastases at a median of roughly seven months.

The V end was cut by 7 bases, the J end by 10 bases, with 23 bases between. The CDR3 contains 14 residues. Amplicons of TCR beta CDR3 were generated from genomic DNA by two-round multiplex PCR. Amplification in first-round PCR relied on primers specific to each TRBV and TRBJ gene. TCRdb re-analysed the multiplex PCR reads in MiXCR, keeping a single row per CDR3 protein. The sample contains around 15,000 distinct CDR3 sequences, about 18% of which appear only once. This clonotype was seen only once. A read error is the likely source, as a far larger clone sits one nucleotide away. This chain links TRBV12-3 or TRBV12-4 with TRBJ2-7; tentative D call: TRBD2 (6 bases). The input for sequencing was PBMCs, taken before or after stereotactic body radiation therapy (not recorded which). This TCR was recovered from a donor aged 50 or older with non-small cell lung cancer. The CDR3 protein is CASTDWGEKDTQYF. In DNA, the CDR3 is TGTGCCAGCACCGATTGGGGGGAGAAGGATACCCAGTACTTC.